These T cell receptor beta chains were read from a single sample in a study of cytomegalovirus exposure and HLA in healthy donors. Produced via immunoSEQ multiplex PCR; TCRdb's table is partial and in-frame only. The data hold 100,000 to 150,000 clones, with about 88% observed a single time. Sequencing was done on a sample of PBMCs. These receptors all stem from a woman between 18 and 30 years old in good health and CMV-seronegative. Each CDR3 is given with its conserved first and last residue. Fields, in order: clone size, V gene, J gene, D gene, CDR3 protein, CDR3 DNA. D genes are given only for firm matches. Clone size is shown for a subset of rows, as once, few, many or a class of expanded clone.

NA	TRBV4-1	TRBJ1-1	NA	CASSQEELTEAFF	TGCGCCAGCAGCCAAGAAGAACTCACTGAAGCTTTCTTT
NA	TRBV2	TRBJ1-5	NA	CASSEARGQPQHF	TGTGCCAGCAGTGAAGCGCGTGGTCAGCCCCAGCATTTT
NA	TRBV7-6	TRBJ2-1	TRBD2	CASSPRPSGLYNEQFF	TGTGCCAGCAGCCCTCGACCTAGCGGACTATACAATGAGCAGTTCTTC
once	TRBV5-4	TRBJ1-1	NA	CASSQAPGGPEAFF	TGTGCCAGCAGTCAGGCCCCGGGGGGACCTGAAGCTTTCTTT
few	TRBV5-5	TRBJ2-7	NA	CASRGGYEQYF	TGTGCCAGCAGAGGGGGTTACGAGCAGTACTTC
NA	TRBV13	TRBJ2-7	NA	CASGDIIHEQYF	TGTGCCAGCGGGGACATTATCCACGAGCAGTACTTC
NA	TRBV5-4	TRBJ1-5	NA	CASSLGQGYNQPQHF	TGTGCCAGCAGCTTGGGCCAGGGGTACAATCAGCCCCAGCATTTT
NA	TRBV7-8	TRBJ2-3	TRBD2	CASSLVGVWGLASGEDTQYF	TGTGCCAGCAGCTTAGTCGGGGTGTGGGGACTAGCGTCGGGAGAGGATACGCAGTATTTT
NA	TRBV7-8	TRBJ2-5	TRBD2	CASSLGRLAGGNQETQYF	TGTGCCAGCAGCTTAGGGCGACTAGCGGGGGGTAACCAAGAGACCCAGTACTTC
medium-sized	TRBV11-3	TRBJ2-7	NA	CASSLGGHPYEQYF	TGTGCCAGCAGCTTAGGGGGACACCCCTACGAGCAGTACTTC